This T cell receptor beta chain was sequenced during a study of blood T cell repertoires in COVID-19. Turning to the study itself: Both acute and convalescent COVID-19 samples were obtained from the United States, Italy and Spain. Sample material is recorded as cDNA or gDNA derived from T cells, B-cell-depleted T cells, or PBMCs.

Authors' processing steps: Reference gene primers were amplified, and this amplification served to estimate nucleated cell counts. Assay used: immunoSEQ multiplex PCR; TCRdb lists only in-frame clones, some missing. V, J and clone size were drawn from that table, and D and trimming were deduced from the DNA. The sample holds about 78,000 clones, around nine tenths seen once. Only a few counts were recorded for this clone. V lost 3 bases to trimming and J lost 7 bases, with 13 bases between them. The CDR3 sequence is 14 residues long. Germline assignment: CDR1 SGHVS and CDR2 FQNEAQ. The chain recombines TRBV7-8 with TRBJ1-5, with D unclear. Material for sequencing was peripheral blood. This clonotype was sampled from a man aged 50-60 years with active or convalescent COVID-19. CDR3 region: CASSFREARQPQHF. The CDR3, as DNA: TGTGCCAGCAGCTTCCGGGAGGCTAGACAGCCCCAGCATTTT.